The 10 T cell receptor beta chains below were found in one sample sequenced in a study of persistence of HIV-infected CD4 T cells. These receptors' targets are unknown. An overlapping HIV-1 Gag peptide pool stimulated these cells at approximately 0.91 ug/peptide/mL. Sorting selected CD4+ T cells upregulating both CD40 ligand and CD69. The immunoSEQ assay was version 4, run in survey mode. Profiled with immunoSEQ multiplex PCR; TCRdb holds only in-frame clones, not every one. The sample consists of about 27,000 clones, approximately 74% of them appearing once. The specimen was CD4+ T cells sorted from PBMCs after approximately 19-hour stimulation, collected from a patient who received antiretroviral therapy. These receptors all stem from an adult man with HIV who was CMV-seropositive.

This clone was found once. The chain couples TRBV2 to TRBJ1-4; D gene uncertain. V was cut by 1 base and J by 2 bases, with 8 bases left in between. CDR1 and CDR2 from the germline V gene are SNHLY and FYNNEI. The CDR3 is made up of 15 amino acids. The CDR3 coding sequence is TGTGCCAGCAGTGAAGTTGGGATTACTAATGAAAAACTGTTTTTT. Translated, it gives CASSEVGITNEKLFF. Full variable domain (rest looked up from reference TRBV2 and TRBJ1-4): EPEVTQTPSHQVTQMGQEVILRCVPISNHLYFYWYRQILGQKVEFLVSFYNNEISEKSEIFDDQFSVERPDGSNFTLKIRSTKLEDSAMYFCASSEVGITNEKLFFGSGTQLSVL.

This CDR3 is CASSLVLDSDGYTF. In DNA, the CDR3 is TGTGCCAGCAGCTTAGTACTGGACAGCGATGGCTACACCTTC. The chain has TRBV7-9 and TRBJ1-2, with D possibly TRBD1 on 6 matching bases. Germline V gives CDR1 SEHNR, CDR2 FQNEAQ (reference sequence). The CDR3 runs 14 residues. V lost 1 base and J lost 6, with 12 bases in between.

This clone appeared a few times. This chain connects TRBV5-1 to TRBJ2-2; a weak D match, TRBD1 (6 bases). Trimming pared 0 bases from V and 3 bases from J, leaving 9 bases between. There are 15 residues in the CDR3. CDR1 is SGHRS and CDR2 is YFSETQ in the germline V gene. CDR3 sequence (DNA): TGCGCCAGCAGCTTGGTCACAGGGTACACCGGGGAGCTGTTTTTT. It codes for CASSLVTGYTGELFF. Supplemented by reference TRBV5-1 and TRBJ2-2, the full variable domain reads KAGVTQTPRYLIKTRGQQVTLSCSPISGHRSVSWYQQTPGQGLQFLFEYFSETQRNKGNFPGRFSGRQFSNSRSEMNVSTLELGDSALYLCASSLVTGYTGELFFGEGSRLTVL.

The gene calls are TRBV7-9 and TRBJ2-3, with TRBD2 as a possible D gene (6 bases). Germline lookup yields CDR1 SEHNR and CDR2 FQNEAQ (reference sequence). The CDR3 length is 14 residues. V gave up 2 bases and J gave up 5 bases, with 11 bases separating them. The CDR3, as DNA: TGTGCCAGCAGCTTACTGGAGGGAGTAGATACGCAGTATTTT. Encoded protein: CASSLLEGVDTQYF.

This clone has a handful of counts. The chain combines TRBV10-3 with TRBJ2-7; TRBD1 is a possible D gene (6 bases). Germline loops: CDR1 ENHRY, CDR2 SYGVKD. V shed 10 bases and J shed 3 bases, with 16 bases lying between them. The CDR3 runs to 13 residues. The CDR3: CATEDSKDYEQYF. The DNA for the CDR3 is TGTGCCACCGAGGACAGCAAGGACTACGAGCAGTACTTC.

The chain combines TRBV6-1 with TRBJ2-6, with no clear D. V lost 2 bases and J lost 0, with 5 bases in between. Germline V gives CDR1 MNHNS, CDR2 SASEGT. This CDR3 comprises 15 residues. CDR3 coding DNA: TGTGCCAGCAGTGAACTGTTCTCTGGGGCCAACGTCCTGACTTTC. Amino acid sequence: CASSELFSGANVLTF.

This chain links TRBV4-2 with TRBJ2-1; either TRBD1 or TRBD2 may supply D (6 bases each). Germline V CDR1 and CDR2: LGHNA, YNFKEQ. CDR3 length: 16 amino acids. Between the trimmed V and J ends, which lost 2 bases and 7 bases, there was a span of 18 bases. CDR3 amino acids: CASSQFTGALINEQFF. Here the CDR3 DNA reads TGTGCCAGCAGCCAATTCACGGGGGCCTTGATTAATGAGCAGTTCTTC.

This sequence joins TRBV14 and TRBJ2-3; D may correspond to TRBD1 or TRBD2 (5 bases each). CDR3 length: 16 residues. V lost 5 bases and J lost 4, with 19 bases in between. Germline loops: CDR1 SGHDN, CDR2 FVKESK. CDR3 region: CASSIRDQAHPDTQYF. The CDR3 DNA reads as TGTGCCAGCAGCATCCGGGACCAGGCTCATCCAGATACGCAGTATTTT.

The chain couples TRBV10-1 to TRBJ2-3; 7 bases align to TRBD2. The length of the CDR3 is 12 residues. The junction had 1 base not matched to a gene; V was cut back by 4 bases and J by 6 bases. Looked up from germline, CDR1 is WNHNN and CDR2 is SYGVQD (reference sequence). The CDR3 DNA reads as TGCGCCAGCAGTGTACTAGCGGATACGCAGTATTTT. This translates into CASSVLADTQYF.

This chain joins TRBV28 and TRBJ2-7, with 7 bases aligning to TRBD1. Germline V lookup: CDR1 MDHEN, CDR2 SYDVKM. V gave up 6 bases and J gave up 6 bases; unmatched junction bases: 8. The CDR3 has 13 residues. The CDR3 DNA is TGTGCCAGCAGCCCAGCGGACAGGAGCGAGCAGTACTTC. It codes for CASSPADRSEQYF. Drawing the rest from reference TRBV28 and TRBJ2-7, the complete variable domain is DVKVTQSSRYLVKRTGEKVFLECVQDMDHENMFWYRQDPGLGLRLIYFSYDVKMKEKGDIPEGYSVSREKKERFSLILESASTNQTSMYLCASSPADRSEQYFGPGTRLTVT.